These 14 T cell receptor beta chains came from one sample sequenced in a study of T cells expressing NK-cell markers. From the 5' RACE reads, TCRdb lists one entry per CDR3 protein and no DNA. The repertoire shows a few hundred thousand distinct CDR3 sequences; the top ten hold around 5.3%. The sample comprised blood T cells: a sorted CD56 or NKG2C T cell subset, CD4+ or CD8+ T cells, or bulk PBMC T cells (not recorded which). These receptors were obtained from a man between 18 and 69 years old in good health.

V gene TRBV12-3 or TRBV12-4 combines with J gene TRBJ2-2. The CDR3 length is 15 residues. This CDR3 is CASSLNNKNTGELFF.

The chain carries TRBV2 and TRBJ2-2; TCRdb names TRBD1, which stays unverified in the absence of DNA. Germline assignment: CDR1 SNHLY and CDR2 FYNNEI. The CDR3 runs to 17 residues. The CDR3 loop is CASSDNRELFAFGELFF.

The J gene is TRBJ2-5, the V gene TRBV11-2; TCRdb lists TRBD1, though no DNA is available to test this call. This CDR3 comprises 17 residues. Germline V lookup: CDR1 SGHAT, CDR2 FQNNGV. CDR3 sequence: CASSLDRRQGRQETQYF.

The J gene is TRBJ2-7, the V gene TRBV5-1; TCRdb proposes TRBD1, but this gene call is untestable without DNA. Germline V gene sequence: CDR1 SGHRS, CDR2 YFSETQ. The CDR3 is 14 residues long. The CDR3 protein is CASMGQAGSYEQYF.

The chain uses TRBV20-1 and TRBJ2-7; TCRdb lists TRBD1, though no DNA is available to test this call. Germline V gene data show CDR1 as DFQATT and CDR2 as SNEGSKA (reference sequence). This CDR3 spans 14 amino acids. CDR3 loop: CSAQRGQGSYEQYF.

V gene TRBV12-3 or TRBV12-4 combines with J gene TRBJ2-3; TCRdb designates TRBD1, a call that cannot be tested without DNA. CDR3 size: 15 residues. CDR3 amino acids: CASTGWTSYTDTQYF.

The V and J genes are TRBV6-6 and TRBJ1-2; there is no DNA to check the TCRdb D call of TRBD1. Germline V gene sequence: CDR1 MNHNY, CDR2 SVGAGI (reference sequence). The CDR3 sequence is 13 residues long. The CDR3 here is CASRIGAAYGYTF.

V and J are TRBV5-1 and TRBJ2-5; the D gene TCRdb calls, TRBD1, cannot be checked with no DNA. The CDR3 has 16 amino acids. Looked up from germline, CDR1 is SGHRS and CDR2 is YFSETQ. This CDR3 is CASSPQGPGVTETQYF.

This chain uses TRBV6-5 with TRBJ2-5; TCRdb names TRBD1, which stays unverified in the absence of DNA. Germline V gene data show CDR1 as MNHEY and CDR2 as SVGAGI. The CDR3 extends over 16 amino acids. This CDR3 reads CASSYSSRRVRETQYF.

The rearrangement links TRBV2 to TRBJ2-2; TCRdb proposes TRBD1, but this gene call is untestable without DNA. The length of the CDR3 is 17 residues. In germline, CDR1 is SNHLY, CDR2 FYNNEI. The CDR3: CASSGAPTGIGTGELFF.

The chain employs TRBV5-1 and TRBJ1-1. Germline CDR1 reads SGHRS; CDR2 reads YFSETQ. The CDR3 consists of 14 residues. CDR3 protein: CASSLVLDTPEAFF.

CDR3 sequence: CSARERRGRAGELFF. V usage is TRBV20-1 and J usage is TRBJ2-2; TCRdb reports TRBD1, a call that lacks DNA to check it against. The CDR3 sequence is 15 residues long. In germline, CDR1 is DFQATT, CDR2 SNEGSKA (reference sequence).

The chain employs TRBV20-1 and TRBJ2-5. Germline V lookup: CDR1 DFQATT, CDR2 SNEGSKA (reference sequence). The CDR3 length is 12 residues. CDR3 amino acids: CSARDLGGTQYF.

The chain joins TRBV5-5 to TRBJ1-5. Germline V gene sequence: CDR1 SGHKS, CDR2 YYEKEE (reference sequence). CDR3 length: 16 amino acids. The CDR3 sequence is CASSRRVSNSNQPQHF.